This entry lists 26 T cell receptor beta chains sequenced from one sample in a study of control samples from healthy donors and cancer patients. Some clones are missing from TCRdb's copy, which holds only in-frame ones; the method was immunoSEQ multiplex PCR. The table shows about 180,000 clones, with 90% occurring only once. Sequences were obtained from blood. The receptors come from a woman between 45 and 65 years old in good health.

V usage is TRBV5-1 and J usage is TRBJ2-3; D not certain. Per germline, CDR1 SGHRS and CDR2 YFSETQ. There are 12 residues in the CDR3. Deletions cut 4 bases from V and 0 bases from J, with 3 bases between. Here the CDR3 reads CASSPSTDTQYF. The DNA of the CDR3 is TGCGCCAGCAGCCCGAGCACAGATACGCAGTATTTT.

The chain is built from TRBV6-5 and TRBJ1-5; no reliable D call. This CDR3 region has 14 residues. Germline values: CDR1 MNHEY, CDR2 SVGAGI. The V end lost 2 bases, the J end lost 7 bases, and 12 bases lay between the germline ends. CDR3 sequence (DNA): TGTGCCAGCAGTTACGCTTTCGACGGCCAGCCCCAGCATTTT. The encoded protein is CASSYAFDGQPQHF.

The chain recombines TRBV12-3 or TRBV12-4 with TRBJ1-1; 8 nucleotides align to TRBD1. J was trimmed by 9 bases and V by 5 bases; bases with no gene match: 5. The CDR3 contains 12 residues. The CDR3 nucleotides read TGTGCCAGCAGTCCTAACAGGGGGAAAGCTTTCTTT. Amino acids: CASSPNRGKAFF.

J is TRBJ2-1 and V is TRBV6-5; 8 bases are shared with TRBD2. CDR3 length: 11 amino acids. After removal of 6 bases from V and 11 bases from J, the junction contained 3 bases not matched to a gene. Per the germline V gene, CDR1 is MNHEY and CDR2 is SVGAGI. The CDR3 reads CASRTSEKQFF. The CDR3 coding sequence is TGTGCCAGCAGGACTAGCGAAAAGCAGTTCTTC.

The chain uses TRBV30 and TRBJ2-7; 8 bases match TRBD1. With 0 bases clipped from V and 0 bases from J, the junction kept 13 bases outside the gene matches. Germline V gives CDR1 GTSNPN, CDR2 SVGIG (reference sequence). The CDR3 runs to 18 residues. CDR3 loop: CAWSVMAGGLTFSYEQYF. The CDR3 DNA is TGTGCCTGGAGTGTAATGGCAGGGGGCTTGACTTTCTCCTACGAGCAGTACTTC.

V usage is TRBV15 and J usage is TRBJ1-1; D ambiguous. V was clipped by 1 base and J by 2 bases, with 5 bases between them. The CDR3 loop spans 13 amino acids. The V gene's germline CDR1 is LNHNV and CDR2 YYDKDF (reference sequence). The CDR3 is CATSRGVNTEAFF. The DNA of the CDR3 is TGTGCCACCAGCAGAGGTGTCAACACTGAAGCTTTCTTT.

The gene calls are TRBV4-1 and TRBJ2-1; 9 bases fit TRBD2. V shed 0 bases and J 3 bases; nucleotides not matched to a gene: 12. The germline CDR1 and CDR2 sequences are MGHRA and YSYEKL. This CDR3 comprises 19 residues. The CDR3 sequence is CASSQDEFGAGGGYNEQFF. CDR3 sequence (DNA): TGCGCCAGCAGCCAAGATGAGTTTGGGGCGGGAGGGGGCTACAATGAGCAGTTCTTC.

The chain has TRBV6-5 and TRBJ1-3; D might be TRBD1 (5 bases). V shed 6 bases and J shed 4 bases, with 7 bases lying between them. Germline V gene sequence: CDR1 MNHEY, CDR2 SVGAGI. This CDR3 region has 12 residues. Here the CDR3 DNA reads TGTGCCAGCAGGGGGCAAGGAAACACCATATATTTT. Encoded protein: CASRGQGNTIYF.

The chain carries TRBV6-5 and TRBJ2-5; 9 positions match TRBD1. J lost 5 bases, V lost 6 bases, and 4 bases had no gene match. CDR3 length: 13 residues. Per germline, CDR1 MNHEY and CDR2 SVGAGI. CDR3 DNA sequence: TGTGCCAGCAGAACAGGGGGCGTTGAGACCCAGTACTTC. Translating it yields CASRTGGVETQYF.

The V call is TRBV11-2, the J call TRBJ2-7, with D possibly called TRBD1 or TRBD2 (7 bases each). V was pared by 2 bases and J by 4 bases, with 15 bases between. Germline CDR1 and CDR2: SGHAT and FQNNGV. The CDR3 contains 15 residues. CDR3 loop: CASSLQGGAVYEQYF. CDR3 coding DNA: TGTGCCAGCAGCTTACAGGGGGGGGCTGTTTACGAGCAGTACTTC.

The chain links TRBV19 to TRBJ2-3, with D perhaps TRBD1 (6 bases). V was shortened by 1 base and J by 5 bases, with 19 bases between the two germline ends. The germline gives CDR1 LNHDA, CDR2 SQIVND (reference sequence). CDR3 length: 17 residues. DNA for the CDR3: TGTGCCAGTAGTATAGTGGGGCCCAGGACAGCTGGAGATACGCAGTATTTT. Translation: CASSIVGPRTAGDTQYF.

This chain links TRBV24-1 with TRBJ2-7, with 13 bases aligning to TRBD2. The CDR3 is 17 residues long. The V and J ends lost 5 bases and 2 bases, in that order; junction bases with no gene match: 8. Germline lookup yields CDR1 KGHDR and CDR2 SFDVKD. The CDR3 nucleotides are TGTGCCACCAGTGCCCAAGGAGGGACTAGCGGGACCTACGAGCAGTACTTC. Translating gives CATSAQGGTSGTYEQYF.

CDR3 sequence: CASRTPPSSYEQYF. The CDR3 bases are TGTGCCTCCCGGACCCCCCCCAGCTCCTACGAGCAGTACTTC. V is TRBV10-3 and J is TRBJ2-7; D is undetermined. The CDR3 spans 14 residues. Looked up from germline, CDR1 is ENHRY and CDR2 is SYGVKD. V was cut by 11 bases and J by 0 bases, with 17 bases left in between.

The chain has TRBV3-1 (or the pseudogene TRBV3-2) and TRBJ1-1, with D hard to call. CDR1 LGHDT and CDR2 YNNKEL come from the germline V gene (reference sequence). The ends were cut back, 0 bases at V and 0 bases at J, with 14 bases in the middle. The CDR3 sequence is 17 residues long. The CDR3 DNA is TGTGCCAGCAGCCAAGATGGGTTGAAAGCCATGAACACTGAAGCTTTCTTT. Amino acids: CASSQDGLKAMNTEAFF.

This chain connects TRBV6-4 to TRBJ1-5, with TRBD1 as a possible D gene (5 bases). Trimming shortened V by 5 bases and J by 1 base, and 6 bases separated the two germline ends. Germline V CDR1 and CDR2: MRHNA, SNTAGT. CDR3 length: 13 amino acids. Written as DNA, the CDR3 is TGTGCCAGCAGTTCAGGGAGCAATCAGCCCCAGCATTTT. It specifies CASSSGSNQPQHF.

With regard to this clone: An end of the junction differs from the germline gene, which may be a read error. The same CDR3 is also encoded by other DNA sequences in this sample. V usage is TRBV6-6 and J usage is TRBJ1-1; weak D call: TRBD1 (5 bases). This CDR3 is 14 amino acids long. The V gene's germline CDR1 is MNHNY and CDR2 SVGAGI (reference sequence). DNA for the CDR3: TGCGCCAGCAGACTCGGCAGGGTCGGCACTGAAGCTTTCTTT. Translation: CASRLGRVGTEAFF.

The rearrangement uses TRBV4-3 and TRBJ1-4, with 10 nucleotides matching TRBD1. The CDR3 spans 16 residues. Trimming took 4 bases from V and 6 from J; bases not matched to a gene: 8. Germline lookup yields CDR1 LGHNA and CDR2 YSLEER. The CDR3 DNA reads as TGCGCCAGCAGCCTCATCATCGGGACAGGGGATGAAAAACTGTTTTTT. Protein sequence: CASSLIIGTGDEKLFF.

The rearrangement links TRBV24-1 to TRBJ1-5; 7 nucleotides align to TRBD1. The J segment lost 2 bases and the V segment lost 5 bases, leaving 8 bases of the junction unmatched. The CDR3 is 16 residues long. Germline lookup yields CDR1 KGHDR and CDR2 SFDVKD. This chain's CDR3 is CATSATDRVGNQPQHF. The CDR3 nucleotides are TGTGCCACCAGTGCCACAGACAGGGTGGGCAATCAGCCCCAGCATTTT.

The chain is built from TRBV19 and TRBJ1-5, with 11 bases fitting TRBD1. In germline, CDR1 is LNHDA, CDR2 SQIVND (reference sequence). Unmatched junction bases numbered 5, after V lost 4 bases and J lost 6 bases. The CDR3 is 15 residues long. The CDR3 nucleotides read TGTGCCAGTAGTAGGGACAGGGGGGGGACTCAGCCCCAGCATTTT. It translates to CASSRDRGGTQPQHF.

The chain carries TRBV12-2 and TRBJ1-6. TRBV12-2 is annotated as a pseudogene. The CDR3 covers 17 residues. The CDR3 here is CASRLAVNRANNSPLHF. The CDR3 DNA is TGTGCAAGTCGCTTAGCGGTCAACCGGGCTAATAATTCACCCCTCCACTTT.

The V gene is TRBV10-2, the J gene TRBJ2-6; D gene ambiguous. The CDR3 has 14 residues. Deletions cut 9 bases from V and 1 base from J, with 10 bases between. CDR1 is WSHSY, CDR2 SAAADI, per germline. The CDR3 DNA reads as TGCGCCAGTCGAGATGGATCTGGGGCCAACGTCCTGACTTTC. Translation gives CASRDGSGANVLTF.

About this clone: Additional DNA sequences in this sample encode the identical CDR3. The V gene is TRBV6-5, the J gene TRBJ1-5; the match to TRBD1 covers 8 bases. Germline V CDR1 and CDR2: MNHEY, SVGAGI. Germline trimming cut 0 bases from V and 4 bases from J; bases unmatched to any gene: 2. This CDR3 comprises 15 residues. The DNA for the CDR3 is TGTGCCAGCAGTTACTCCTACAGGGGGAATCAGCCCCAGCATTTT. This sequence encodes CASSYSYRGNQPQHF.

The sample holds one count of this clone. The CDR3 loop is CASSSPPGQGFNQPQHF. CDR3 nucleotides: TGTGCCAGTAGTTCCCCACCGGGACAGGGGTTCAATCAGCCCCAGCATTTT. This chain uses TRBV19 with TRBJ1-5, with 10 nucleotides matching TRBD1. Germline CDR1 LNHDA, CDR2 SQIVND (reference sequence). V dropped 5 bases and J dropped 3; count of bases not matched to a gene: 10. This CDR3 spans 17 amino acids.

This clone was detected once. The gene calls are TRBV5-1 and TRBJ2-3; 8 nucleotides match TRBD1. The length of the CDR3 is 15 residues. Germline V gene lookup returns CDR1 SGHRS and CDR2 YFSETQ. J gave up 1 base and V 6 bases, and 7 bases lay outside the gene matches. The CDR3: CASTKQGQGTDTQYF. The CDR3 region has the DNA TGCGCCAGCACCAAGCAGGGACAGGGCACAGATACGCAGTATTTT.

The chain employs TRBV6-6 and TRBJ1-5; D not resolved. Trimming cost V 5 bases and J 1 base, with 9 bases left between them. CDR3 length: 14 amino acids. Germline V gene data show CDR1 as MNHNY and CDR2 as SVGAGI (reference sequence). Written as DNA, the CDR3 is TGTGCCAGCAGTCTTGTACTGAGCAATCAGCCCCAGCATTTT. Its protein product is CASSLVLSNQPQHF.

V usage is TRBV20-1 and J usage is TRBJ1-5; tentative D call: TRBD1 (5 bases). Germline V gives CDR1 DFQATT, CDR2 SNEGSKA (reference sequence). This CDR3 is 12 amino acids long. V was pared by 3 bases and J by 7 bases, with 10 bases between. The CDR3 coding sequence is TGCAGTGCTAGTCTAGACAGACAGCCCCAGCATTTT. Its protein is CSASLDRQPQHF.